These 8 T cell receptor beta chains were all obtained from the same sample, sequenced in a study of blood T cell repertoires in COVID-19. Libraries were prepared by immunoSEQ multiplex PCR; TCRdb keeps only in-frame clonotypes and omits some of them. The repertoire holds under 200,000 clones, with about four fifths as singletons. Sequenced input: peripheral blood. These receptor sequences come from a woman in her thirties or forties with acute or convalescent COVID-19.

This rearrangement joins TRBV5-6 to TRBJ1-5, with 12 bases matching TRBD1. Germline V lookup: CDR1 SGHDT, CDR2 YYEEEE. The CDR3 totals 18 residues. The V gene end was trimmed by 6 bases and the J gene end by 3 bases; junction bases not matched to a gene: 13. The CDR3 bases are TGTGCCAGCAATACCGGGACAGGGGGCGCGGAATACAATCAGCCCCAGCATTTT. As protein: CASNTGTGGAEYNQPQHF. The whole variable domain, filled in from reference TRBV5-6 and TRBJ1-5, reads DAGVTQSPTHLIKTRGQQVTLRCSPKSGHDTVSWYQQALGQGPQFIFQYYEEEERQRGNFPDRFSGHQFPNYSSELNVNALLLGDSALYLCASNTGTGGAEYNQPQHFGDGTRLSIL.

This chain links TRBV3-1 (or the pseudogene TRBV3-2) with TRBJ1-6; D may be TRBD1 (5 bases). Trimming stripped 0 bases from V and 8 bases from J, with 11 bases between. The CDR3 totals 15 residues. From germline, CDR1 is LGHDT and CDR2 YNNKEL (reference sequence). CDR3 region: CASSQDLAGYSPLHF. CDR3 in DNA: TGTGCCAGCAGCCAAGATCTGGCAGGGTATTCACCCCTCCACTTT.

CDR3 in amino acids: CSAQGVVDYGYTF. The CDR3 bases are TGCAGCGCCCAGGGGGTGGTGGACTATGGCTACACCTTC. This rearrangement joins TRBV29-1 to TRBJ1-2, with TRBD1 identical over 7 bases. V shed 7 bases, J shed 3 bases, and the junction held 8 bases outside the gene matches. CDR1 is SQVTM, CDR2 ANQGSEA, per germline. The CDR3 has 13 amino acids.

The chain links TRBV14 to TRBJ2-2, with unresolved D. Germline lookup yields CDR1 SGHDN and CDR2 FVKESK. V was pared by 1 base and J by 2 bases, with 5 bases between. This CDR3 contains 14 residues. CDR3 sequence: CASSQGRNTGELFF. In nucleotides, the CDR3 is TGTGCCAGCAGCCAAGGCAGAAACACCGGGGAGCTGTTTTTT. The full variable domain, its missing parts supplied by reference TRBV14 and TRBJ2-2, is EAGVTQFPSHSVIEKGQTVTLRCDPISGHDNLYWYRRVMGKEIKFLLHFVKESKQDESGMPNNRFLAERTGGTYSTLKVQPAELEDSGVYFCASSQGRNTGELFFGEGSRLTVL.

This chain's CDR3 is CASSVRGAIYNEQFF. The CDR3 nucleotides are TGTGCCAGCAGCGTTAGAGGCGCTATCTACAATGAGCAGTTCTTC. The rearrangement uses TRBV7-8 and TRBJ2-1; D ambiguous. Trimming pared 5 bases from V and 3 bases from J, leaving 14 bases between. Germline V gene sequence: CDR1 SGHVS, CDR2 FQNEAQ. The CDR3 has 15 residues.

The V call is TRBV4-2, the J call TRBJ1-5; 8 bases fit TRBD1. The CDR3 loop spans 16 amino acids. Trimming cost V 2 bases and J 5 bases; bases outside gene matches: 8. CDR1 and CDR2 (germline): LGHNA, YNFKEQ. CDR3 coding DNA: TGTGCCAGCAGCCAACGCACAGGGGGTTGGGATCAGCCCCAGCATTTT. Its protein is CASSQRTGGWDQPQHF.

The rearrangement joins TRBV19 to TRBJ2-7, with D possibly matching TRBD2 (6 bases). V lost 6 bases, J lost 0 bases, and 15 bases lay in between. Germline assignment: CDR1 LNHDA and CDR2 SQIVND (reference sequence). The CDR3 contains 15 residues. Here the CDR3 reads CASRMKGLLSYEQYF. The DNA of the CDR3 is TGTGCCAGTAGGATGAAGGGACTCCTCTCCTACGAGCAGTACTTC. The full variable domain, in which reference TRBV19 and TRBJ2-7 provide the parts outside the CDR3, is DGGITQSPKYLFRKEGQNVTLSCEQNLNHDAMYWYRQDPGQGLRLIYYSQIVNDFQKGDIAEGYSVSREKKESFPLTVTSAQKNPTAFYLCASRMKGLLSYEQYFGPGTRLTVT.

The chain carries TRBV10-3 and TRBJ2-1; 8 bases match TRBD2. The junction had 16 bases not matched to a gene; V was cut back by 6 bases and J by 0 bases. Germline assignment: CDR1 ENHRY and CDR2 SYGVKD. The CDR3 consists of 19 residues. This CDR3 reads CAIRIVAGGDISSYNEQFF. The CDR3 region has the DNA TGTGCCATCAGAATTGTGGCGGGAGGAGACATTAGCTCCTACAATGAGCAGTTCTTC.